Sequencing of this T cell receptor beta chain was carried out in a study of CD8+ T cells in alopecia areata. Findings and caveats of the study: The study found that many expanded lesional clones persisted in scalp and blood during tofacitinib. Treatment with tofacitinib significantly lowered scalp clonality and reduced expanded CD8+ clones among the top 100. Normal scalp had lower clonality than lesional scalp, with alopecia totalis/universalis lesions showing this most strongly.

On this clone: The antigen is not known.

Reverse transcribed after extraction, RNA yielded cDNA as the sequencing template. TCRdb's copy holds only in-frame clones and misses some; the assay was immunoSEQ multiplex PCR. Of about 140,000 clones in the sample, approximately 90% were seen once. Treatment reported: oral pan-JAK inhibitor, 5-10 mg twice daily. Peripheral blood, together with lesional scalp punch biopsies, was collected from alopecia areata patients. CDR3 length: 14 amino acids. After removal of 6 bases from V and 5 bases from J, the junction contained 9 bases not matched to a gene. Per germline, CDR1 KGHSH and CDR2 LQKENI. The chain has TRBV18 and TRBJ2-7, with 8 bases identical to TRBD2. The material sequenced was CD8+ T cells sorted from blood, taken at week 4, from a patient treated with tofacitinib. This clonotype was sampled from a human donor with alopecia areata. CDR3 sequence: CASSPGTRVHEQYF. CDR3 DNA sequence: TGTGCCAGCTCTCCCGGGACTAGAGTCCACGAGCAGTACTTC.